This note documents a single T cell receptor (beta chain) sequence. Its antigen is undetermined. The entry originates in a study of T cell responses to AZD1222 COVID-19 vaccine. Study results and limitations: Possibly, clonal diversity was underestimated; donors were largely white British and included more females. Among AZD1222 vaccinees, only five or six were seropositive at baseline.

TCRdb's table, derived via immunoSEQ multiplex PCR, lists solely in-frame clones and lacks some. The top ten hold around 4.5% of the sample, which has tens of thousands of clones, 80% to 95% seen once. V was trimmed by 5 bases and J by 3 bases, leaving 10 bases between them. This CDR3 has 13 amino acids. Germline-derived CDR1 and CDR2 are MDHEN and SYDVKM. This TCR derives from an adult who received the AZD1222 COVID-19 vaccine. V gene TRBV28 combines with J gene TRBJ1-2; D is undetermined. The source was peripheral blood, collected 28 days after the second AZD1222 dose. In nucleotides, the CDR3 is TGTGCCAGCAGTCCAGACCCTGACTATGGCTACACCTTC. Translation gives CASSPDPDYGYTF.